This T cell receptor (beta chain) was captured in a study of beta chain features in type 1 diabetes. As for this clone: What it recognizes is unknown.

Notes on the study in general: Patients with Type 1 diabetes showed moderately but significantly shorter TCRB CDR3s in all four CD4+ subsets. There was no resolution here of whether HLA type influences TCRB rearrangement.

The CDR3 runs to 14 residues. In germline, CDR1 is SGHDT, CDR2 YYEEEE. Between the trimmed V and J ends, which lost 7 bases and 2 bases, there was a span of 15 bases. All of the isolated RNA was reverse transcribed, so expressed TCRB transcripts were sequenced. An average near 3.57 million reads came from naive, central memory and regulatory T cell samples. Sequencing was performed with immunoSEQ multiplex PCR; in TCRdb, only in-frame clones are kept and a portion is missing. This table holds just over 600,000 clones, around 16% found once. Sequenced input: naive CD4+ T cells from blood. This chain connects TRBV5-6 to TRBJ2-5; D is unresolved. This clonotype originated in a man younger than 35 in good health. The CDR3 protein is CASYYRRVQETQYF. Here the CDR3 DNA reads TGTGCCAGCTATTATCGACGGGTACAAGAGACCCAGTACTTC.